This entry describes one T cell receptor beta chain. What it binds is not known. The sample is drawn from a study of OX40 agonist ivuxolimab in advanced cancers. As for the study in general: Mean age about 60 years, range roughly 20 to 85; 82.7% male. Three patients, one with hepatocellular carcinoma and two with cutaneous melanoma, responded partially. General observations from the study: No antigen was identified for the clonally expanded peripheral T cells. Dose levels from 0.1 to 3.0 mg/kg saw CD4+ and CD8+ blood T cells expand clonally by week 6.

The assay was immunoSEQ multiplex PCR, and TCRdb's table has in-frame clones only and misses some. The sample shows more than 75,000 clones, around 84% of them seen only once. The receptor was isolated from an adult with an advanced solid tumor such as melanoma, head and neck, liver or kidney cancer. The specimen was CD4+ or CD8+ T cells sorted from blood, collected in a trial of the OX40 agonist ivuxolimab.

For the CDR3, the DNA is TGTGCCTGGACTAGAGGGAATTCTAATGAAAAACTGTTTTTT. The encoded protein is CAWTRGNSNEKLFF. The rearrangement uses TRBV30 and TRBJ1-4; D unclear. The CDR3 has 14 amino acids. CDR1 is GTSNPN and CDR2 is SVGIG in the germline V gene (reference sequence). V was clipped by 4 bases and J by 3 bases, with 12 bases between them.